Listed below are T cell receptor beta chains from one sample, sequenced in a study of blood T cell repertoires in COVID-19. Profiling relied on immunoSEQ multiplex PCR, and the TCRdb table lists in-frame clones only, not all of them. The sample yields tens of thousands of clones, approximately 81% seen once. Sequencing was performed on peripheral blood. All receptors come from a woman aged 80 or older with acute or convalescent COVID-19. The conserved cysteine and the conserved F or W are not part of the CDR3 here.

v_call: TRBV19
cdr3_aa: ASSIWQGSGANVLT

v_call: TRBV7-9
cdr3_aa: ASSSTGDQPQH

v_call: TRBV5-6
cdr3_aa: ASSFRDRNQPQH

v_call: TRBV24-1
cdr3_aa: ATSDSAGPQQETQY

v_call: TRBV19
cdr3_aa: ASSIVGATNTEAF

v_call: TRBV7-9
cdr3_aa: ASSLEDGGNSPLH

v_call: TRBV5-1
cdr3_aa: ASSLVGTGDMNTEAF

v_call: TRBV6-5
cdr3_aa: ASWDLGDYNEQF

v_call: TRBV5-5
cdr3_aa: ASGWGPDRGRNTGELF

v_call: TRBV4-2
cdr3_aa: ASSRSSGDSEKLF

v_call: TRBV12-5
cdr3_aa: ASGRQGGTGELF

v_call: TRBV24-1
cdr3_aa: ATSDLSGEPTDTQY

v_call: TRBV7-9
cdr3_aa: ASSLRTGTDSPLH

v_call: TRBV10-3
cdr3_aa: AISEAGQGGYT

v_call: TRBV12-5
cdr3_aa: ASGLATGTDTYEQY

v_call: TRBV19
cdr3_aa: ASSIRQTESFLGNTEAF

v_call: TRBV4-1
cdr3_aa: ASSQEDRPANTIY

v_call: TRBV30
cdr3_aa: AWSRQMSSGNTIY

v_call: TRBV3-1/TRBV3-2
cdr3_aa: ASSQDGRSGERGAF

v_call: TRBV7-2
cdr3_aa: ASSRGQGRDTQY

v_call: TRBV27
cdr3_aa: ASSSLAQHYGYT

v_call: TRBV5-4
cdr3_aa: ASSSTGYYGYT

v_call: TRBV28
cdr3_aa: ASSLGGATSYEQY

v_call: TRBV6-5
cdr3_aa: ASSRDRGTDQPQH

v_call: TRBV19
cdr3_aa: ASGLAGRGQETQY

v_call: TRBV12-5
cdr3_aa: ASGDKRTGSSGNTIY

v_call: TRBV7-8
cdr3_aa: ASGHLGNSYEQY

v_call: TRBV7-9
cdr3_aa: ASSRWPSGETDTQY

v_call: TRBV19
cdr3_aa: ASSISQGEVYGYT

v_call: TRBV6-5
cdr3_aa: ASSATGGSWDEQY

v_call: TRBV6-4
cdr3_aa: ASSVGGRGTGELF

v_call: TRBV2
cdr3_aa: ASRVGTGNQPQH

v_call: TRBV4-1
cdr3_aa: ASSRGVSTNEKLF

v_call: TRBV6-5
cdr3_aa: ASRNRDRGTYEQY

v_call: TRBV18
cdr3_aa: ASSPLAPITNEKLF

v_call: TRBV20-1
cdr3_aa: SASPSGGWDTQY

v_call: TRBV9
cdr3_aa: ASSVRGGPYEQY